This T cell receptor beta chain is from a study of blood T cells in healthy people across ages. Primed by a sample-barcoded 5' primer and a J-beta primer mix, a second PCR proceeded for 7 to 11 cycles. MiXCR was run by TCRdb on the 5' RACE reads, yielding one entry per CDR3 protein. The data contain almost 1 million distinct CDR3 sequences, about 53% of them singletons. Germline CDR1 is WNHNN and CDR2 is SYGVQD (reference sequence). The CDR3 sequence is 13 residues long. Trimming took off 3 bases at V and 2 bases at J, with 8 bases between the two ends. The V gene is TRBV10-1, the J gene TRBJ2-7; no clear D. Sequencing input: blood. The sequence came from a woman aged 60-75 years in good health. CDR3 nucleotide sequence: TGCGCCAGCAGTGATCCCGTTACCTACGAGCAGTACTTC. Its protein product is CASSDPVTYEQYF.